Each of the 27 T cell receptor beta chains below was sequenced from the same sample in a study of blood T cell repertoires in COVID-19. Using immunoSEQ multiplex PCR, the repertoire was profiled, and TCRdb retains in-frame clones only, with some absent. The sample holds around 150,000 clones; about 84% are singletons and the top ten take 8.8%. The sample comprised peripheral blood. Receptors were obtained from a woman aged 80 or over in a cohort sampled during active or convalescent COVID-19.

This clone was seen once. The J gene is TRBJ2-3, the V gene TRBV28, with 9 bases matching TRBD2. The CDR3 sequence is 15 residues long. Losses at the gene ends were 8 bases for V and 3 bases for J; bases not matched to a gene: 9. Germline CDR1 reads MDHEN; CDR2 reads SYDVKM. The CDR3 sequence is CASLAGGRRTDTQYF. Written as DNA, the CDR3 is TGTGCCAGCTTGGCGGGGGGGCGAAGGACAGATACGCAGTATTTT.

This chain's CDR3 is CASSRWGRDRNTGELFF. CDR3 coding DNA: TGTGCCAGCAGCCGGTGGGGACGGGACAGGAACACCGGGGAGCTGTTTTTT. The chain couples TRBV5-6 to TRBJ2-2; 7 bases line up with TRBD1. This CDR3 has 17 amino acids. CDR1 and CDR2 from the germline V gene are SGHDT and YYEEEE. V trimming: 4 bases; J trimming: 1 base; junction bases outside the gene matches: 10.

The chain carries TRBV24-1 and TRBJ2-3; tentative D call: TRBD2 (7 bases). The CDR3 loop spans 15 amino acids. The V and J ends lost 4 bases and 0 bases respectively, with 10 bases between them. In germline, CDR1 is KGHDR, CDR2 SFDVKD. The CDR3 bases are TGTGCCACCAGTGACGGGGGGCCGAGCACAGATACGCAGTATTTT. Its protein product is CATSDGGPSTDTQYF.

This rearrangement joins TRBV28 to TRBJ1-3; 9 nucleotides line up with TRBD1. Trimming cost V 3 bases and J 3 bases; bases outside gene matches: 6. Looked up from germline, CDR1 is MDHEN and CDR2 is SYDVKM. The CDR3 is made up of 16 amino acids. CDR3: CASSFGTGNFGNTIYF. The CDR3 bases are TGTGCCAGCAGTTTCGGGACAGGGAATTTTGGAAACACCATATATTTT.

This clone was detected ten times or more. The CDR3 here is CASSDRGGNQPQHF. Here the CDR3 DNA reads TGTGCCAGCAGCGACAGGGGAGGCAATCAGCCCCAGCATTTT. The chain joins TRBV9 to TRBJ1-5; 7 bases are a match to TRBD1. The CDR3 length is 14 residues. The germline V gene encodes CDR1 SGDLS and CDR2 YYNGEE. The ends lost 3 bases at V and 2 bases at J; junction bases unmatched: 2.

The chain recombines TRBV5-1 with TRBJ1-3; 8 bases line up with TRBD1. This CDR3 comprises 16 residues. Germline loops: CDR1 SGHRS, CDR2 YFSETQ. J gave up 0 bases and V 0 bases, and 2 bases lay outside the gene matches. In DNA form, the CDR3 reads TGCGCCAGCAGCTTGGGAACAGGGGGCTCTGGAAACACCATATATTTT. Translated, it gives CASSLGTGGSGNTIYF.

The chain is built from TRBV5-1 and TRBJ2-1, with 8 bases lining up with TRBD1. Per the germline V gene, CDR1 is SGHRS and CDR2 is YFSETQ. The V gene end was trimmed by 5 bases and the J gene end by 9 bases; junction bases not matched to a gene: 7. The CDR3 spans 13 residues. CDR3 nucleotides: TGCGCCAGCAGAGGGGCAGGGGGCGTTGAGCAGTTCTTC. This encodes CASRGAGGVEQFF.

This clone was counted between two and nine times. The J gene is TRBJ2-3, the V gene TRBV7-2; 8 bases map to TRBD2. The CDR3 is 16 amino acids. Germline lookup yields CDR1 SGHTA and CDR2 FQGNSA. Trimming cost V 5 bases and J 2 bases; bases outside gene matches: 9. Here the CDR3 reads CASSLIAGPNTDTQYF. CDR3 in DNA: TGTGCCAGCAGCCTAATAGCGGGGCCCAACACAGATACGCAGTATTTT.

This clone was detected only a few times. The chain carries TRBV5-1 and TRBJ1-3, with D unresolved. CDR1 is SGHRS and CDR2 is YFSETQ in the germline V gene. Trimming took off 7 bases at V and 0 bases at J, with 11 bases between the two ends. The CDR3 totals 14 residues. This CDR3 reads CASSGRDSGNTIYF. CDR3 nucleotides: TGCGCCAGCTCGGGTCGGGACTCTGGAAACACCATATATTTT.

This clone was seen a few times. Additional DNA sequences in this sample encode the identical CDR3. J is TRBJ1-5 and V is TRBV27, with TRBD1 matching over 9 bases. The CDR3 is 16 amino acids. J was trimmed by 3 bases and V by 6 bases; bases with no gene match: 9. Germline V CDR1 and CDR2: MNHEY, SMNVEV (reference sequence). The CDR3 nucleotides are TGTGCCAGCAGCCCGCTTGACAGGGGGGCCAATCAGCCCCAGCATTTT. As protein: CASSPLDRGANQPQHF.

This clone appeared a single time. V gene TRBV7-8 combines with J gene TRBJ1-4; 9 bases are a match to TRBD1. Germline V gene sequence: CDR1 SGHVS, CDR2 FQNEAQ. Germline trimming cut 5 bases from V and 6 bases from J; bases unmatched to any gene: 25. There are 21 residues in the CDR3. The chain's CDR3 is CASSRDRAREFPLTSHEKLFF. For the CDR3, the DNA is TGTGCCAGCAGCAGGGACAGGGCACGGGAATTTCCCCTGACTAGCCATGAAAAACTGTTTTTT.

This sequence joins TRBV28 and TRBJ1-4; 8 bases are a match to TRBD1. The V segment lost 7 bases and the J segment 7 bases; nucleotides outside the gene matches: 8. Germline V lookup: CDR1 MDHEN, CDR2 SYDVKM. The CDR3 length is 14 residues. The CDR3 coding sequence is TGTGCCAGCATAACAGGGGGGAATAGTGAAAAACTGTTTTTT. Translation: CASITGGNSEKLFF.

V and J are TRBV5-5 and TRBJ2-1, with TRBD1 matching over 9 bases. Germline assignment: CDR1 SGHKS and CDR2 YYEKEE (reference sequence). This CDR3 is 15 amino acids long. Trimming took 4 bases from V and 1 from J; bases not matched to a gene: 3. CDR3 loop: CASSRTGASYNEQFF. In nucleotides, the CDR3 is TGTGCCAGCAGCAGGACAGGGGCATCCTACAATGAGCAGTTCTTC. Filled out from reference TRBV5-5 and TRBJ2-1, the complete variable domain reads DAGVTQSPTHLIKTRGQQVTLRCSPISGHKSVSWYQQVLGQGPQFIFQYYEKEERGRGNFPDRFSARQFPNYSSELNVNALLLGDSALYLCASSRTGASYNEQFFGPGTRLTVL.

The chain employs TRBV14 and TRBJ1-1; a weak D match, TRBD1 (5 bases). The CDR3 has 15 residues. Trimming cost V 1 base and J 0 bases, with 9 bases left between them. From germline, CDR1 is SGHDN and CDR2 FVKESK. This chain's CDR3 is CASSQGQGMNTEAFF. The DNA of the CDR3 is TGTGCCAGCAGCCAAGGTCAGGGAATGAACACTGAAGCTTTCTTT.

This clone was recorded a few times. The chain links TRBV18 to TRBJ2-7; D perhaps matches TRBD1 (5 bases). CDR1 is KGHSH, CDR2 LQKENI, per germline. The V and J ends lost 0 bases and 2 bases respectively, with 14 bases between them. The CDR3 is made up of 16 amino acids. The CDR3 here is CASSPPNTTAPYEQYF. The CDR3, as DNA: TGTGCCAGCTCACCACCGAATACGACAGCTCCCTACGAGCAGTACTTC.

V usage is TRBV4-1 and J usage is TRBJ1-2, with 7 bases identical to TRBD1. The CDR3 is 13 residues long. Germline V gene lookup returns CDR1 MGHRA and CDR2 YSYEKL. After removal of 5 bases from V and 7 bases from J, the junction contained 7 bases not matched to a gene. The CDR3 region is CASSIGQEFGYTF. The CDR3 DNA reads TGCGCCAGCAGCATCGGACAGGAGTTTGGCTACACCTTC.

The chain joins TRBV7-6 to TRBJ2-5; no definite D call. The CDR3 has 13 residues. The germline V gene encodes CDR1 SGHVS and CDR2 FNYEAQ. V lost 2 bases to trimming and J lost 5 bases, with 9 bases between them. CDR3 bases: TGTGCCAGCAGCTTAATACTCGGGGAGACCCAGTACTTC. Translated, it gives CASSLILGETQYF.

This clone has only one observation. The CDR3 here is CASNQGENLYNEQFF. CDR3 nucleotide sequence: TGTGCCAGCAACCAAGGGGAAAATCTCTACAATGAGCAGTTCTTC. This sequence joins TRBV5-5 and TRBJ2-1, with a tentative D call TRBD1 (5 bases). The CDR3 totals 15 residues. V was shortened by 6 bases and J by 3 bases, with 16 bases between the two germline ends. In germline, CDR1 is SGHKS, CDR2 YYEKEE (reference sequence).

The rearrangement joins TRBV6-1 to TRBJ2-1; TRBD1 might be the D (5 bases). This CDR3 region has 15 residues. Per the germline V gene, CDR1 is MNHNS and CDR2 is SASEGT. V dropped 3 bases and J dropped 1 base, with 10 bases sitting between them. CDR3 in amino acids: CASSDGAGSYNEQFF. The CDR3 bases are TGTGCCAGCAGTGATGGGGCAGGATCCTACAATGAGCAGTTCTTC.

The genes are TRBV7-6 and TRBJ2-5; TRBD2 might be the D (6 bases). Germline V gives CDR1 SGHVS, CDR2 FNYEAQ. Trimming stripped 5 bases from V and 1 base from J, with 14 bases between. The CDR3 runs 15 residues. DNA of the CDR3: TGTGCCAGCAGCCCCGCACTAGCAACCCAAGAGACCCAGTACTTC. Amino acid sequence: CASSPALATQETQYF.

In nucleotides, the CDR3 is TGTGCCAGCAGCCAAGAGGCGGAGGGCTGGAGTGGGGCTTTCTTT. This codes for CASSQEAEGWSGAFF. This chain links TRBV3-1 (or the pseudogene TRBV3-2) with TRBJ1-1; D gene unclear. This CDR3 has 15 residues. Per the germline V gene, CDR1 is LGHDT and CDR2 is YNNKEL (reference sequence). The ends were cut back, 0 bases at V and 11 bases at J, with 19 bases in the middle.

The chain carries TRBV4-3 and TRBJ2-2; TRBD1 agrees at 9 bases. Looked up from germline, CDR1 is LGHNA and CDR2 is YSLEER. This CDR3 comprises 18 residues. V gave up 3 bases and J gave up 4 bases; unmatched junction bases: 12. CDR3 residues: CASSHSPAGTGSTGELFF. CDR3 nucleotide sequence: TGCGCCAGCAGCCACTCCCCCGCCGGGACAGGGTCCACCGGGGAGCTGTTTTTT.

J is TRBJ2-5 and V is TRBV2, with a weak D call TRBD2 (7 bases). The CDR3 is made up of 16 amino acids. The V gene's germline CDR1 is SNHLY and CDR2 FYNNEI. The germline V and J ends were trimmed by 2 bases and 7 bases, with 20 bases remaining between them. The CDR3 DNA sequence: TGTGCCAGCAGTGAACGGGGGGCCCTCCTCACGGGGACCCAGTACTTC. This encodes CASSERGALLTGTQYF.

This clone was recorded only once. This chain uses TRBV5-6 with TRBJ2-1; 7 bases agree with TRBD1. The trim removed 5 bases at V and 4 bases at J, leaving 12 bases unmatched. Per the germline V gene, CDR1 is SGHDT and CDR2 is YYEEEE. This CDR3 has 16 amino acids. CDR3 protein: CASRDYRDSRYNEQFF. The CDR3 nucleotides are TGTGCCAGCAGAGATTACCGGGACAGCAGATACAATGAGCAGTTCTTC.

J is TRBJ2-2 and V is TRBV7-9; D is uncertain. Germline CDR1 and CDR2: SEHNR and FQNEAQ (reference sequence). The CDR3 sequence is 16 residues long. With 3 bases removed from V and 2 bases from J, the gap between germline ends came to 13 bases. DNA for the CDR3: TGTGCCAGCAGCTTCGCCCGACAAACAAACACCGGGGAGCTGTTTTTT. This translates into CASSFARQTNTGELFF.

The V call is TRBV5-1, the J call TRBJ2-3; TRBD2 might be the D (7 bases). The CDR3 length is 12 residues. Germline values: CDR1 SGHRS, CDR2 YFSETQ. V was shortened by 7 bases and J by 5 bases, with 11 bases between the two germline ends. CDR3 in amino acids: CASGGAVDTQYF. DNA for the CDR3: TGCGCCAGCGGGGGGGCGGTAGATACGCAGTATTTT.

The rearrangement joins TRBV9 to TRBJ1-6, with 11 positions matching TRBD1. V was clipped by 4 bases and J by 10 bases; unmatched bases: 10. The germline gives CDR1 SGDLS, CDR2 YYNGEE. The CDR3 length is 16 residues. The CDR3 protein is CASSFRGQGAMSPLHF. The CDR3 nucleotides read TGTGCCAGCAGCTTTAGAGGACAGGGGGCTATGTCACCCCTCCACTTT.